What follows are 28 T cell receptor beta chains derived from one specimen sequenced in a study of T-cell memory formation after mild COVID-19. TCRdb used MiXCR to reprocess the 5' RACE reads, holding one entry per CDR3 protein. The sample has 170,000 or so distinct CDR3 sequences, about a fifth seen once; the top ten hold under 25%. The sample taken for sequencing was PBMCs or a T cell subset sorted from them (not recorded which). These receptors were taken from an adult woman who had mild COVID-19 (a few samples of this study predate the infection). Cell type and time point are not known.

The chain links TRBV13 to TRBJ2-5, with D uncertain. The CDR3 spans 14 residues. Per germline, CDR1 PRHDT and CDR2 FYEKMQ (reference sequence). Between the trimmed V and J ends, which lost 5 bases and 1 base, there was a span of 11 bases. Here the CDR3 DNA reads TGTGCCAGCAGCCTCTGGATAGCCCAAGAGACCCAGTACTTC. Its translation is CASSLWIAQETQYF.

This rearrangement joins TRBV27 to TRBJ2-7; 7 nucleotides align to TRBD2. J was trimmed by 0 bases and V by 4 bases; bases with no gene match: 9. The CDR3 has 16 amino acids. Germline V gene sequence: CDR1 MNHEY, CDR2 SMNVEV (reference sequence). The CDR3 DNA sequence: TGTGCCAGCAGTTCTGGGTATGCGGGGGTCTCCTACGAGCAGTACTTC. Its protein product is CASSSGYAGVSYEQYF.

The sample holds a few counts of this clonotype. This sequence joins TRBV7-9 and TRBJ1-1; D is perhaps TRBD1 (6 bases). The germline gives CDR1 SEHNR, CDR2 FQNEAQ (reference sequence). This CDR3 comprises 15 residues. V was clipped by 4 bases and J by 0 bases, with 12 bases between them. The CDR3 DNA sequence: TGTGCCAGCAGCTACCCGACAGGATTGAACACTGAAGCTTTCTTT. Encoded protein: CASSYPTGLNTEAFF.

The rearrangement uses TRBV27 and TRBJ2-7; the D call may be TRBD1 or TRBD2 (5 bases each). This CDR3 region has 15 residues. V dropped 3 bases and J dropped 2 bases, with 14 bases sitting between them. CDR1 and CDR2 (germline): MNHEY, SMNVEV (reference sequence). DNA for the CDR3: TGTGCCAGCAGTTTGACCGGGACCGCACCCTACGAGCAGTACTTC. Protein: CASSLTGTAPYEQYF.

This clonotype was recorded at least ten times. The rearrangement joins TRBV20-1 to TRBJ2-1, with no clear D. CDR1 is DFQATT, CDR2 SNEGSKA, per germline (reference sequence). Between the trimmed V and J ends, which lost 3 bases and 0 bases, there was a span of 9 bases. This CDR3 spans 14 amino acids. The CDR3 DNA follows: TGCAGTGCTAGTTCCCCTAACTCCTACAATGAGCAGTTCTTC. Protein product: CSASSPNSYNEQFF.

The rearrangement links TRBV5-1 to TRBJ2-1; possibly TRBD1 or TRBD2 for D (5 bases each). The CDR3 is made up of 16 amino acids. Trimming pared 6 bases from V and 3 bases from J, leaving 19 bases between. Germline CDR1 SGHRS, CDR2 YFSETQ. Here the CDR3 reads CASKASRERYYNEQFF. The CDR3 DNA reads TGCGCCAGCAAAGCGTCCAGGGAGAGGTACTACAATGAGCAGTTCTTC.

The chain recombines TRBV5-4 with TRBJ2-5, with TRBD2 identical over 16 bases. In germline, CDR1 is SGHNT, CDR2 YYREEE (reference sequence). The CDR3 has 15 residues. The ends lost 5 bases at V and 5 bases at J; junction bases unmatched: 3. The CDR3, as DNA: TGTGCCAGCAGGGAGGGACTAGCGGGAGGGGAGACCCAGTACTTC. Its protein product is CASREGLAGGETQYF.

The V gene is TRBV20-1, the J gene TRBJ1-1, with D unclear. Germline V gene data show CDR1 as DFQATT and CDR2 as SNEGSKA (reference sequence). This CDR3 region has 12 residues. Trimming stripped 6 bases from V and 10 bases from J, with 18 bases between. The CDR3 region has the DNA TGCAGTGCCACACATGGAGGGATAGCAGCTTTCTTT. Translation: CSATHGGIAAFF.

This chain uses TRBV15 with TRBJ2-5; D unresolved. This CDR3 comprises 14 residues. V lost 3 bases, J lost 1 base, and 9 bases lay in between. From germline, CDR1 is LNHNV and CDR2 YYDKDF (reference sequence). CDR3 in DNA: TGTGCCACCAGCAGCTCCCTTACCCAAGAGACCCAGTACTTC. This sequence encodes CATSSSLTQETQYF.

Notes on this clonotype: This sequence may be a read error, since a much larger clone differs from it by one base. CDR3 coding DNA: TGTGCCAGCAGCTTAGAGGGACAGGGGAACACTGAAGCTTTCTTT. This sequence encodes CASSLEGQGNTEAFF. This rearrangement joins TRBV7-2 to TRBJ1-1; 9 bases align to TRBD1. Germline CDR1 and CDR2: SGHTA and FQGNSA. V was clipped by 1 base and J by 1 base; unmatched bases: 1. This CDR3 has 15 residues.

This clonotype was observed a handful of times. V and J are TRBV29-1 and TRBJ2-1; TRBD1 matches at 7 bases. Germline assignment: CDR1 SQVTM and CDR2 ANQGSEA. Trimming cost V 2 bases and J 8 bases; bases outside gene matches: 6. CDR3 length: 13 amino acids. DNA of the CDR3: TGCAGCGTTGAACCGACAGGGTGGGATGAGCAGTTCTTC. Protein product: CSVEPTGWDEQFF.

The CDR3 loop reads CASSQVGNEQFF. The CDR3 coding sequence is TGCGCCAGCAGCCAAGTTGGCAATGAGCAGTTCTTC. The chain employs TRBV4-3 and TRBJ2-1, with no clear D. CDR3 length equals 12 residues. Germline V CDR1 and CDR2: LGHNA, YSLEER. With 1 base removed from V and 6 bases from J, the gap between germline ends came to 4 bases.

Concerning this clonotype: The junction departs from germline at one end; a sequencing error may be responsible. V and J are TRBV27 and TRBJ1-2, with D tentatively TRBD1 (5 bases). Germline V gene sequence: CDR1 MNHEY, CDR2 SMNVEV (reference sequence). The CDR3 length is 14 residues. CDR3: CASSPDRSNYRYTF. The CDR3 DNA reads TGTGCCAGCAGCCCCGACAGATCAAACTATCGCTACACCTTC.

The sample holds a few counts of this clonotype. CDR3 residues: CASSSLLGGNTEAFF. CDR3 DNA: TGTGCCAGCAGCTCCCTTTTGGGGGGCAACACTGAAGCTTTCTTT. This chain joins TRBV13 and TRBJ1-1; D perhaps matches TRBD1 (6 bases). Germline V gene data show CDR1 as PRHDT and CDR2 as FYEKMQ (reference sequence). This CDR3 is built from 15 residues. V lost 4 bases, J lost 2 bases, and 14 bases lay in between.

J is TRBJ2-1 and V is TRBV6-2 or TRBV6-3; perhaps D is TRBD1 or TRBD2 (5 bases each). V dropped 7 bases and J dropped 1 base, with 14 bases sitting between them. The CDR3 spans 15 residues. Germline loops: CDR1 MNHEY, CDR2 SVGEGT. CDR3 nucleotide sequence: TGTGCCAGCATGGGGCGGGCTGTATCCTACAATGAGCAGTTCTTC. Protein sequence: CASMGRAVSYNEQFF.

The rearrangement joins TRBV3-1 to TRBJ2-5; 11 positions agree with TRBD1. Per germline, CDR1 LGHDT and CDR2 YNNKEL (reference sequence). Trimming removed 0 bases from V and 5 bases from J; junction bases left unmatched: 5. The CDR3 has 16 residues. The CDR3 protein is CASSQDLGTGGETQYF. The CDR3 DNA is TGTGCCAGCAGCCAAGATCTCGGGACAGGGGGGGAGACCCAGTACTTC.

In this sample, this clonotype turned up many times. The chain joins TRBV11-2 to TRBJ2-3; the D is unclear. This CDR3 contains 12 residues. CDR1 SGHAT and CDR2 FQNNGV come from the germline V gene. Trimming stripped 1 base from V and 5 bases from J, with 4 bases between. The CDR3 reads CASSLVGDTQYF. In DNA, the CDR3 is TGTGCCAGCAGCTTAGTTGGAGATACGCAGTATTTT.

This chain connects TRBV20-1 to TRBJ2-3, with TRBD2 matching 14 bases. V lost 5 bases and J lost 6; bases outside the gene matches: 7. Per germline, CDR1 DFQATT and CDR2 SNEGSKA (reference sequence). There are 15 residues in the CDR3. The CDR3 is CSASGLAGEGDTQYF. CDR3 sequence (DNA): TGCAGTGCTTCGGGACTAGCGGGGGAGGGTGATACGCAGTATTTT.

The rearrangement links TRBV5-1 to TRBJ2-1; 8 nucleotides line up with TRBD1. V lost 4 bases, J lost 7 bases, and 4 bases stayed unmatched. This CDR3 comprises 13 residues. In germline, CDR1 is SGHRS, CDR2 YFSETQ. The CDR3 region is CASSTQGANEQFF. The CDR3 nucleotides are TGCGCCAGCAGCACGCAGGGGGCAAATGAGCAGTTCTTC.

This clonotype was seen only a few times. The gene calls are TRBV5-1 and TRBJ2-7; TRBD2 might be the D (6 bases). Germline V gene data show CDR1 as SGHRS and CDR2 as YFSETQ. V dropped 0 bases and J dropped 6 bases, with 13 bases sitting between them. The CDR3 contains 14 residues. The CDR3 loop reads CASSLAGVSSEQYF. The CDR3 region has the DNA TGCGCCAGCAGCTTGGCGGGAGTGAGCAGCGAGCAGTACTTC.

J is TRBJ2-3 and V is TRBV20-1, with D tentatively TRBD1 (5 bases). CDR3 length: 13 residues. V was trimmed by 6 bases and J by 0 bases, leaving 10 bases between them. Germline V gives CDR1 DFQATT, CDR2 SNEGSKA (reference sequence). CDR3 sequence (DNA): TGCAGTGCCCGGACATATAGCACAGATACGCAGTATTTT. Its translation is CSARTYSTDTQYF.

This clonotype was observed a handful of times. The rearrangement uses TRBV12-3 or TRBV12-4 and TRBJ2-1, with 12 positions matching TRBD2. V lost 7 bases, J lost 6 bases, and 7 bases stayed unmatched. The CDR3 length is 15 residues. The CDR3 region is CASTGGLAGPNEQFF. For the CDR3, the DNA is TGTGCCAGCACCGGGGGACTAGCGGGCCCCAATGAGCAGTTCTTC.

There are a few counts of this clonotype. The chain links TRBV24-1 to TRBJ2-4; D uncertain. This CDR3 has 11 amino acids. The V end lost 4 bases, the J end lost 3 bases, and 0 bases lay between the germline ends. Germline V lookup: CDR1 KGHDR, CDR2 SFDVKD. CDR3 in DNA: TGTGCCACCAGTGACAAAAACATTCAGTACTTC. Protein: CATSDKNIQYF.

This clonotype was counted between two and nine times. This chain links TRBV7-9 with TRBJ2-7, with TRBD1 identical over 8 bases. This CDR3 spans 16 amino acids. Germline V CDR1 and CDR2: SEHNR, FQNEAQ (reference sequence). The junction had 12 bases not matched to a gene; V was cut back by 5 bases and J by 3 bases. Here the CDR3 reads CASSPRVAGGSYEQYF. CDR3 sequence (DNA): TGTGCCAGCAGCCCGCGAGTGGCAGGGGGCAGCTACGAGCAGTACTTC.

This clonotype has only a few counts. The chain is built from TRBV20-1 and TRBJ2-1; 7 nucleotides agree with TRBD1. J was trimmed by 4 bases and V by 3 bases; bases with no gene match: 3. The germline V gene encodes CDR1 DFQATT and CDR2 SNEGSKA (reference sequence). The CDR3 has 13 amino acids. CDR3 nucleotides: TGCAGTGCTAGCGGGGACAGATACAATGAGCAGTTCTTC. Protein sequence: CSASGDRYNEQFF.

The chain carries TRBV4-1 and TRBJ2-7; 9 bases agree with TRBD1. The J segment lost 4 bases and the V segment lost 4 bases, leaving 8 bases of the junction unmatched. This CDR3 has 15 residues. The V gene's germline CDR1 is MGHRA and CDR2 YSYEKL. CDR3 bases: TGCGCCAGCAGCCCTGGGGGGGACAGGGCGTACGAGCAGTACTTC. The encoded protein is CASSPGGDRAYEQYF.

This chain uses TRBV18 with TRBJ2-1, with TRBD1 matching 9 bases. Germline CDR1 is KGHSH and CDR2 is LQKENI. This CDR3 has 15 residues. J was trimmed by 4 bases and V by 3 bases; bases with no gene match: 4. CDR3 in DNA: TGTGCCAGCTCACCCCGGGGACAGGGTTACAATGAGCAGTTCTTC. It yields the protein CASSPRGQGYNEQFF.

This clonotype has just a few counts. The chain carries TRBV4-3 and TRBJ2-7; either TRBD1 or TRBD2 may supply D (8 bases each). Trimming removed 1 base at V and 7 bases at J, with 20 bases between. The CDR3 is made up of 16 amino acids. Germline V gene data show CDR1 as LGHNA and CDR2 as YSLEER. The CDR3 DNA follows: TGCGCCAGCAGCCAAGCAGTTAGCGGGACAGGTTGGGAGCAGTACTTC. This gives the protein CASSQAVSGTGWEQYF.